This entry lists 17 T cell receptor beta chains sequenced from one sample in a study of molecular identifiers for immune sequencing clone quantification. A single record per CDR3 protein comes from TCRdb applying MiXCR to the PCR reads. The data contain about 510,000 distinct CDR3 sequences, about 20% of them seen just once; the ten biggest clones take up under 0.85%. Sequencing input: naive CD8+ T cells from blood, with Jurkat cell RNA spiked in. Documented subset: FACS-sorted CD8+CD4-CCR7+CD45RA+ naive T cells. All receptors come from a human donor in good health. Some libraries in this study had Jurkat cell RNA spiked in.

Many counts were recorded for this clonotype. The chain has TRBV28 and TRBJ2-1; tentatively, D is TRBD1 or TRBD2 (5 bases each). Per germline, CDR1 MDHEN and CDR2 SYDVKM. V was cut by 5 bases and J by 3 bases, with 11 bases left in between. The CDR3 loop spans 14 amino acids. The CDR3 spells CASSPRDLYNEQFF. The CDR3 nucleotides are TGTGCCAGCAGTCCAAGGGACCTCTACAATGAGCAGTTCTTC.

This CDR3 is CAISEPATPNQPQHF. CDR3 nucleotide sequence: TGTGCCATCAGTGAGCCCGCGACACCTAATCAGCCCCAGCATTTT. The gene calls are TRBV10-3 and TRBJ1-5; D gene ambiguous. This CDR3 comprises 15 residues. V was trimmed by 2 bases and J by 4 bases, leaving 12 bases between them. CDR1 is ENHRY, CDR2 SYGVKD, per germline.

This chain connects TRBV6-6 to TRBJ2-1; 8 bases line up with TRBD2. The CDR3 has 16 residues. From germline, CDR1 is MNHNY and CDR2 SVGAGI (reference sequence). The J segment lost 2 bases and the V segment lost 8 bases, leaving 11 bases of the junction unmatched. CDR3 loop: CASSGGGGGAYNEQFF. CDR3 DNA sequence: TGTGCCAGCTCGGGGGGGGGGGGGGGGGCCTACAATGAGCAGTTCTTC.

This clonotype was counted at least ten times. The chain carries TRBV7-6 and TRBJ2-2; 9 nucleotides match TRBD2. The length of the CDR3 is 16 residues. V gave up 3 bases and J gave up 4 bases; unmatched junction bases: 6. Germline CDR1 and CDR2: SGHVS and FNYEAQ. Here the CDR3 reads CASSFVLAGSTGELFF. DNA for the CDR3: TGTGCCAGCAGCTTCGTGCTAGCGGGATCCACCGGGGAGCTGTTTTTT. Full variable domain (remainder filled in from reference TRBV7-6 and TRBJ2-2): GAGVSQSPRYKVTKRGQDVALRCDPISGHVSLYWYRQALGQGPEFLTYFNYEAQQDKSGLPNDRFSAERPEGSISTLTIQRTEQRDSAMYRCASSFVLAGSTGELFFGEGSRLTVL.

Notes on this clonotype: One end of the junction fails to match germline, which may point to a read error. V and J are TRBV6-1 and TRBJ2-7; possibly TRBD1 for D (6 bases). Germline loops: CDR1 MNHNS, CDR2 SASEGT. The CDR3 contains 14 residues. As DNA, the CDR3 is TGTGCCAGCAGTGAAGATCAGGGGTACTACGAGCGGTACTTC. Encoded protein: CASSEDQGYYERYF.

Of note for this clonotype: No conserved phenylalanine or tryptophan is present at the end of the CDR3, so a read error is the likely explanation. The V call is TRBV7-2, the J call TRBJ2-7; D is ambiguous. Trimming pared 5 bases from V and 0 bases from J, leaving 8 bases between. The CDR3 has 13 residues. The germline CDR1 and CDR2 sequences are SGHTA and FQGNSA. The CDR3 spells CASSVFYSYEQYL. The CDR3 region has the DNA TGTGCCAGCAGCGTCTTTTACTCCTACGAGCAGTACCTC.

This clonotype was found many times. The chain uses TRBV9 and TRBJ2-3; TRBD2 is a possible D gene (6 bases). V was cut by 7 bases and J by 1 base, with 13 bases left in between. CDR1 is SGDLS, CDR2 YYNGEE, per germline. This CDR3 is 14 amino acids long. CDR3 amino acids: CASGRSGGTDTQYF. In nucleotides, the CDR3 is TGTGCCAGCGGTCGATCGGGAGGCACAGATACGCAGTATTTT.

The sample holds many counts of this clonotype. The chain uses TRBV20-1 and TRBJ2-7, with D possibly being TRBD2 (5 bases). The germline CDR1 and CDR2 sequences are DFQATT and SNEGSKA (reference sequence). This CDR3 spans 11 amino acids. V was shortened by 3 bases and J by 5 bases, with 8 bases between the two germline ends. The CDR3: CSASYGDEQYF. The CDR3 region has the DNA TGCAGTGCTAGTTACGGGGACGAGCAGTACTTC.

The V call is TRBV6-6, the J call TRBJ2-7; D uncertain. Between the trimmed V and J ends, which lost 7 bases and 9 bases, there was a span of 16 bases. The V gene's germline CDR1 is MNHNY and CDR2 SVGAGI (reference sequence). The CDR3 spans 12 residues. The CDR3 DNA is TGTGCCAGCACCATACGGGTCGGCGGGCAGTACTTC. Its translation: CASTIRVGGQYF.

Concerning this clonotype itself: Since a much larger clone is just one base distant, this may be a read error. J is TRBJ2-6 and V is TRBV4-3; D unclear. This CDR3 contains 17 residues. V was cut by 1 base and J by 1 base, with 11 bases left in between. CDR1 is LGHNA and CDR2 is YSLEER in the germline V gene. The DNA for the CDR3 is TGCGCCAGCAGCCAAGGCAGAAGGGAATCTGGGGCCAACGTCCTGACTTTC. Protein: CASSQGRRESGANVLTF.

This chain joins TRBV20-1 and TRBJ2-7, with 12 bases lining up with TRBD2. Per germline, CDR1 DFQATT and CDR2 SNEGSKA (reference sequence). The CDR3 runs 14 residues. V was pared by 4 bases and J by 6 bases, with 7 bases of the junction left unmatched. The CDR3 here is CSAIQTSGRSEQYF. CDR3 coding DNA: TGCAGTGCTATACAGACTAGCGGGAGAAGCGAGCAGTACTTC.

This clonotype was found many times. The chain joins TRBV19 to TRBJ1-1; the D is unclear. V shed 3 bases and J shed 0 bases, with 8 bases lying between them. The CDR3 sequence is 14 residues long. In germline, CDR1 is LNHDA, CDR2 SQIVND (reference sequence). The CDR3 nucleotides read TGTGCCAGTAGTATGATGGTGATGAACACTGAAGCTTTCTTT. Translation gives CASSMMVMNTEAFF.

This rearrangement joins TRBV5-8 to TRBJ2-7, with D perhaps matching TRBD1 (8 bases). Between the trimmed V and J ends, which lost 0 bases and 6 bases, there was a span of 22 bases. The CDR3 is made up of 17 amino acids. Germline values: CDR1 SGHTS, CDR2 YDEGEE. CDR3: CASSLDGGTGSPPEQYF. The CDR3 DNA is TGTGCCAGCAGCTTGGACGGGGGGACAGGCTCCCCGCCCGAGCAGTACTTC.

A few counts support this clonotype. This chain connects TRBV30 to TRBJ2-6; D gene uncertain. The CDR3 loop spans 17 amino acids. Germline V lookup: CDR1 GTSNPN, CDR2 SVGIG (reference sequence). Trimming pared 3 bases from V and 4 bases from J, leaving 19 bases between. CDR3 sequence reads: CAWSGLVTEAGANVLTF. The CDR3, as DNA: TGTGCCTGGAGCGGGTTGGTCACTGAAGCGGGGGCCAACGTCCTGACTTTC.

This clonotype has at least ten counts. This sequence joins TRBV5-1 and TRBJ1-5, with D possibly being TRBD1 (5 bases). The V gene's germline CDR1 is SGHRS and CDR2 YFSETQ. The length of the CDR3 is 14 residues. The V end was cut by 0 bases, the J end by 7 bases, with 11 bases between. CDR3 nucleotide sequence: TGCGCCAGCAGCTTGGGGGAAGGGGAACAGCCCCAGCATTTT. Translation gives CASSLGEGEQPQHF.

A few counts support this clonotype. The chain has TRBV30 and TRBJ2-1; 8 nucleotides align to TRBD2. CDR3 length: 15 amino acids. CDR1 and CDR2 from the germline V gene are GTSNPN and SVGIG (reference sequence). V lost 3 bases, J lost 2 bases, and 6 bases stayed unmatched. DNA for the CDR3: TGTGCCTGGAGCCCTAGCGGGTTAACCTACAATGAGCAGTTCTTC. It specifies CAWSPSGLTYNEQFF.

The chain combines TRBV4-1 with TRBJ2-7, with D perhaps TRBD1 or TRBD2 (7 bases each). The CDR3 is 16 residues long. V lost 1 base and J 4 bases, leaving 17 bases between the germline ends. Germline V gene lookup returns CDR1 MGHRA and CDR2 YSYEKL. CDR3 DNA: TGCGCCAGCAGCCAAGCAAGCGGGACAGCTAATTACGAGCAGTACTTC. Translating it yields CASSQASGTANYEQYF.